This T cell receptor (beta chain) was documented in a study of T-cell memory formation after mild COVID-19 (TCRdb year 2021). Context from the whole study: TCR sequence clusters from the two donors were largely donor specific. In a couple of donors, T-cell clones that expanded and contracted after mild COVID-19 were followed by sequencing TCRalpha and TCRbeta repertoires longitudinally. The cohort was made up of two young adult volunteers, one female and one male, who were previously healthy.

Concerning this clonotype: Its antigen is unknown. Per-base quality was not reported, and no clone a single base away is much larger than it.

A distance of 8 bases separates the germline ends of V and J, which lose 8 bases and 1 base respectively. The germline V gene supplies CDR1 MGHDK and CDR2 SYGVNS. The CDR3 spans 12 residues, from the cysteine through the phenylalanine. The entry retains the CDR3 DNA only, 36 bases that are in frame from base 1. Instrument used: Illumina NovaSeq 6000. TCRalpha and TCRbeta cDNA libraries were built by 5'RACE with constant-segment primers, adding sample barcodes and unique molecular identifiers. RNA was extracted from every sample with Trizol reagent. Amplification of the libraries took two PCR steps, and the second step added a second sample barcode plus Illumina TruSeq adapters. Sequencing of the libraries was done on an Illumina NovaSeq, producing 2 x 150 bp paired-end reads. The original methods were these. With migec v1.2.7, reads were demultiplexed and then collapsed into UMI-guided consensus sequences. Using mixcr v2.1.11, UMI consensuses were aligned to TRA and TRB V and J templates and then assembled into clonotypes. Clonotypes were classified as expanded or contracted when called significant by both edgeR and NoisET, with noise models trained on biological replicates. For edgeR calls, a false discovery rate-adjusted p below 0.01 and a log2 fold-change threshold of 1 were applied. As an exploratory analysis of dynamics, max-normalized trajectories of the 1000 most abundant clonotypes were examined by PCA with hierarchical clustering. The CD4 or CD8 phenotype of responding clones was assigned using the separately sequenced CD4+ and CD8+ repertoires. The public reads were run again by TCRdb, first through fastp at Q25 and then through MiXCR, and only productive beta chains were kept. One record per CDR3 amino acid sequence lists the most common genes and DNA. The V and J calls were not made by the authors but by TCRdb's processing. This sample gives some 50,000 distinct CDR3 sequences in total; around 12% of them show up just once. The top ten clones comprise more than 20% of the sample.

Ficoll-Paque density gradient centrifugation was the method used to isolate PBMCs. Here is what the overall study found, with its caveats: The detection of some responding clones in pre-infection memory suggests that pre-existing cross-reactive memory T cells joined the SARS-CoV-2 response. Contracting CD4+ clones turned up mainly in the CM and EM memory subsets, whereas EMRA was where CD8+ clones were enriched. Balanced CD4/CD8 phenotypes were observed for clones contracting from day 15 to 85, whereas a bias towards CD4+ was observed for a second wave of clones expanding from day 15 to 37. The study covered only a couple of mild cases, and larger cohorts including severe cases with pre-infection samples were considered necessary. Whether the second-wave clones peaking on day 37 were SARS-CoV-2 specific was not confirmed.

This clonotype originated in a man between 18 and 29 years old who had mild COVID-19 (a few samples of this study predate the infection). The sample titles of this study are shuffled in the database, so cell type and time point are left out; the donor was told from shared clones. The V gene is TRBV25-1 and the J gene is TRBJ1-1; the D gene cannot be named for sure. The sample comprised PBMCs or a T cell subset sorted from them (not recorded which). The encoded CDR3 is CASGRQNTEAFF. The DNA reads TGTGCCAGCGGGCGACAGAACACTGAAGCTTTCTTT.